This T cell receptor beta chain was sequenced in a study of cytomegalovirus exposure and HLA in healthy donors. With 60 Vbeta and 13 Jbeta primers, the PCR was carried out. Libraries were prepared by immunoSEQ multiplex PCR; TCRdb keeps only in-frame clonotypes and omits some of them. The table shows 150,000 to 200,000 clones, with over 60% occurring only once. V was clipped by 1 base and J by 3 bases; unmatched bases: 4. CDR1 and CDR2 from the germline V gene are SGHNT and YYREEE (reference sequence). The CDR3 contains 15 residues. V gene TRBV5-4 combines with J gene TRBJ2-5; 9 bases align to TRBD1. This clonotype was sampled from a woman aged 35 to 49 in good health and CMV-seronegative. The sequencing input was PBMCs. The CDR3 nucleotides read TGTGCCAGCAGCTTGTCACAGGGGGCGGAAGAGACCCAGTACTTC. Encoded protein: CASSLSQGAEETQYF.